This T cell receptor (beta chain) was recovered during a study of blood T cell repertoires in COVID-19. Study information: Collection of acute and convalescent COVID-19 samples took place in the United States, Italy and Spain. T cells, B-cell-depleted T cells, or PBMCs provided the cDNA or gDNA that served as material.

Authors' processing steps: Quantification of nucleated cells was approximated via reference gene primer amplification. The protocol was immunoSEQ multiplex PCR, while the TCRdb copy is restricted to in-frame clones and leaves out a portion. The D gene and trimming were derived from the DNA, and the V and J assignments and clone size from that table. The table has 25,000 to 30,000 clones, approximately 90% seen once. From germline, CDR1 is LNHDA and CDR2 SQIVND (reference sequence). Trimming left V 10 bases short and J 4 bases short, with 13 bases between. The CDR3 totals 12 residues. This receptor was identified in a human donor in a cohort sampled during active COVID-19. This rearrangement joins TRBV19 to TRBJ1-2; D might be TRBD1 (6 bases). Sequencing was performed on peripheral blood. CDR3 residues: CATTGTIYGYTF. The DNA for the CDR3 is TGTGCCACTACGGGGACAATCTATGGCTACACCTTC.